These 10 T cell receptor beta chains were all obtained from the same sample, sequenced in a study of cytomegalovirus exposure and HLA in healthy donors. Primers for the PCR totalled 60 Vbeta and 13 Jbeta. Here immunoSEQ multiplex PCR was the method, and the copy in TCRdb shows in-frame clones only, minus some. The sample shows around 210,000 clones, 78% of them seen only once. Sequenced material: PBMCs. The receptors derive from a boy younger than 18 in good health and CMV-seronegative.

The chain joins TRBV5-4 to TRBJ2-1, with TRBD2 identical over 8 bases. CDR1 and CDR2 (germline): SGHNT, YYREEE (reference sequence). The trim removed 1 base at V and 10 bases at J, leaving 7 bases unmatched. The CDR3 is 14 residues long. The CDR3 region has the DNA TGTGCCAGCAGCTTGAGCCAGCGGGAGTTCGAGCAGTTCTTC. Translation gives CASSLSQREFEQFF.

This clone occurred a few times. The chain uses TRBV19 and TRBJ1-5; 12 nucleotides line up with TRBD1. The J segment lost 5 bases and the V segment lost 9 bases, leaving 8 bases of the junction unmatched. Germline CDR1 LNHDA, CDR2 SQIVND (reference sequence). This CDR3 has 15 residues. The CDR3 DNA reads as TGTGCCAGCCGGGACAGGGGGCTAGTAGATCAGCCCCAGCATTTT. It is translated as CASRDRGLVDQPQHF.

The rearrangement links TRBV11-3 to TRBJ2-7; 8 positions agree with TRBD2. This CDR3 is 14 amino acids long. Per the germline V gene, CDR1 is SGHNT and CDR2 is YENEEA. V shed 0 bases and J 3 bases; nucleotides not matched to a gene: 1. The CDR3 region is CASSLEAGVYEQYF. The DNA for the CDR3 is TGTGCCAGCAGCTTAGAAGCGGGGGTCTACGAGCAGTACTTC.

The table lists this clone with a count of one. The chain combines TRBV11-2 with TRBJ1-1; the D gene is possibly TRBD1 (5 bases). The germline CDR1 and CDR2 sequences are SGHAT and FQNNGV. V was clipped by 5 bases and J by 7 bases, with 17 bases between them. CDR3 size: 14 residues. The CDR3 bases are TGTGCCAGCAGCCCAGGGTGGGGTTTAGGTGAAGCTTTCTTT. Encoded protein: CASSPGWGLGEAFF.

This rearrangement joins TRBV7-2 to TRBJ2-1, with TRBD1 matching 8 bases. The CDR3 is 18 amino acids. The V gene's germline CDR1 is SGHTA and CDR2 FQGNSA. The trim removed 0 bases at V and 7 bases at J, leaving 14 bases unmatched. In DNA form, the CDR3 reads TGTGCCAGCAGCTTAGCGTTTCCGGGACAGGCGATAACGAATGAGCAGTTCTTC. It codes for CASSLAFPGQAITNEQFF.

The rearrangement links TRBV6-1 to TRBJ1-2; no definite D call. This CDR3 comprises 14 residues. Trimming left V 6 bases short and J 6 bases short, with 17 bases between. Germline CDR1 and CDR2: MNHNS and SASEGT. CDR3 coding DNA: TGTGCCAGCAGCCGTTCAGAGGGCGGGAATGGCTACACCTTC. Amino acid sequence: CASSRSEGGNGYTF.

The chain combines TRBV25-1 with TRBJ2-7, with 11 nucleotides matching TRBD1. CDR1 is MGHDK, CDR2 SYGVNS, per germline. V dropped 1 base and J dropped 2; count of bases not matched to a gene: 7. This CDR3 has 17 amino acids. CDR3 region: CASSESPTGQGAYEQYF. In DNA form, the CDR3 reads TGTGCCAGCAGTGAATCCCCCACGGGACAGGGGGCCTACGAGCAGTACTTC.

The chain is built from TRBV27 and TRBJ1-4; D uncertain. Between the trimmed V and J ends, which lost 0 bases and 7 bases, there was a span of 12 bases. The CDR3 covers 15 residues. The germline V gene encodes CDR1 MNHEY and CDR2 SMNVEV (reference sequence). CDR3 nucleotide sequence: TGTGCCAGCAGTTTATCATCGGGGTGGAGTGAAAAACTGTTTTTT. It specifies CASSLSSGWSEKLFF.

The J gene is TRBJ2-5, the V gene TRBV13, with 9 bases matching TRBD2. The CDR3 has 17 residues. CDR1 PRHDT and CDR2 FYEKMQ come from the germline V gene (reference sequence). With 4 bases clipped from V and 0 bases from J, the junction kept 9 bases outside the gene matches. The CDR3 bases are TGTGCCAGCAGCTCCCCGGGTAGCGGGGGATACCAAGAGACCCAGTACTTC. Its translation is CASSSPGSGGYQETQYF.

The chain carries TRBV4-1 and TRBJ1-2; 9 bases agree with TRBD1. V trimming: 1 base; J trimming: 8 bases; junction bases outside the gene matches: 11. This CDR3 is built from 16 residues. Per germline, CDR1 MGHRA and CDR2 YSYEKL. CDR3 in amino acids: CASSQVGQGPRGGYTF. The CDR3 nucleotides read TGCGCCAGCAGCCAAGTTGGACAGGGGCCGAGAGGGGGCTACACCTTC.